This entry concerns a single TCR beta chain. Antigen specificity is unknown. This PCR relied on a set of 60 Vbeta primers and 13 Jbeta primers. TCRdb keeps only in-frame clones here, not all; method: immunoSEQ multiplex PCR. The data contain tens of thousands of clones, more than 60% of them singletons. The sample belongs to a study of cytomegalovirus exposure and HLA in healthy donors. General study points: It was reported that the classifier diagnosed cytomegalovirus status with high specificity and sensitivity in both the original and validation cohorts. A later analysis showed that HLA-associated TCR beta chains had undergone more clonal expansion than equally common others.

Healthy donors of bone marrow made up the group. Germline CDR1 is SGHRS and CDR2 is YFSETQ. With 2 bases clipped from V and 3 bases from J, the junction kept 5 bases outside the gene matches. CDR3 size: 15 residues. The receptor was isolated from a male donor in good health and CMV-seropositive. The sample taken for sequencing was PBMCs. V is TRBV5-1 and J is TRBJ1-5, with 7 nucleotides matching TRBD1. The CDR3 DNA sequence: TGCGCCAGCAGCTTAGGGACAGACTACAATCAGCCCCAGCATTTT. This sequence encodes CASSLGTDYNQPQHF. Variable domain in full (rest from reference TRBV5-1 and TRBJ1-5): KAGVTQTPRYLIKTRGQQVTLSCSPISGHRSVSWYQQTPGQGLQFLFEYFSETQRNKGNFPGRFSGRQFSNSRSEMNVSTLELGDSALYLCASSLGTDYNQPQHFGDGTRLSIL.